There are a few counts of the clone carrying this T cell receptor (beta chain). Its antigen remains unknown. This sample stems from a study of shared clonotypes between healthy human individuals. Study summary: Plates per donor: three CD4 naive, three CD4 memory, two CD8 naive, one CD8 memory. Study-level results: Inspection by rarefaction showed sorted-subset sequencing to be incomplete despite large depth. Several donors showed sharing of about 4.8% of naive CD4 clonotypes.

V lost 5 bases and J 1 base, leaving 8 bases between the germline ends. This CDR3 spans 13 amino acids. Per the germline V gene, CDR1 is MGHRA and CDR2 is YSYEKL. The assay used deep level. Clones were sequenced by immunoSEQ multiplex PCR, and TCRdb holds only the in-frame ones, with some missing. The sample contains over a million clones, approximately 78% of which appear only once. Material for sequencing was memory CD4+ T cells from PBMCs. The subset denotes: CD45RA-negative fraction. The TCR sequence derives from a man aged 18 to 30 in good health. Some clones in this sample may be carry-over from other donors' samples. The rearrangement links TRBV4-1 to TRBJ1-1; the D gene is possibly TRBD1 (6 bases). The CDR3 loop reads CASSARGNTEAFF. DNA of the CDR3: TGCGCCAGCAGCGCCAGGGGGAACACTGAAGCTTTCTTT.